This T cell receptor (beta chain) emerged from a study of a mutant IDH1 vaccine in newly diagnosed glioma. Overall study: The initiation of vaccination occurred 4-6 weeks after radiotherapy alone, or with temozolomide cycles. Broader study findings: There were vaccine-induced immune responses in under 95% of the patients.

The repertoire was sequenced with immunoSEQ multiplex PCR; TCRdb's copy has only in-frame clones and lacks some. The table has 45,000 to 55,000 clones, roughly four fifths seen once; the top ten hold 12%. Time point meaning: week 35, safety follow-up. Vaccination comprised doses that each held 300 ug of mutant IDH1 20-mer peptide, plus topical imiquimod. Eight vaccine doses were administered to patients at weeks 1, 3, 5, 7, 11, 15, 19 and 23. Astrocytomas that were new, WHO grade 3 or 4, IDH1-mutant and ATRX-lost were present in the donors. The CDR3 has 15 amino acids. Germline V gene sequence: CDR1 SGHAT, CDR2 FQNNGV. The V segment lost 1 base and the J segment 4 bases; nucleotides outside the gene matches: 6. Comments on this clone: Its antigen is not known.

V usage is TRBV11-2 and J usage is TRBJ2-7; 8 bases match TRBD2. The sequence came from a man in his forties with glioma. This specimen consisted of PBMCs, obtained from a glioma patient whose treatment included an IDH1 peptide vaccine. Written as DNA, the CDR3 is TGTGCCAGCAGCTTAGTGCGGGAGGATCTTTACGAGCAGTACTTC. This codes for CASSLVREDLYEQYF.